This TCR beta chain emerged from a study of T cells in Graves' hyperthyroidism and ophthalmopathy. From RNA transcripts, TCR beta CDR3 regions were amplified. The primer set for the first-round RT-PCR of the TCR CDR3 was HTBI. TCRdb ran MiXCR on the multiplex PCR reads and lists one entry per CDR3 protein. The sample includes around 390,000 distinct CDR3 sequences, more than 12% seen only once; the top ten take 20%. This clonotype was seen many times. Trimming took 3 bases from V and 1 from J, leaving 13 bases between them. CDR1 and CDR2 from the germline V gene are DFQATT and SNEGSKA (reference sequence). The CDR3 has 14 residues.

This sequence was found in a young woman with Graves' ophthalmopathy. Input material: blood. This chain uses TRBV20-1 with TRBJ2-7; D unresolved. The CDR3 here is CSASGSLGSYEQYF. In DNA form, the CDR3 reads TGCAGTGCTAGCGGTTCCCTAGGATCCTACGAGCAGTACTTC.